This T cell receptor (beta chain) stems from a study of cytomegalovirus exposure and HLA in healthy donors. Study-wide points: A previous analysis found most TCR beta V segments productive roughly 87% or roughly 30% of the time. Relative to the approximately 680-donor mean, N-insertions were reportedly fewer in an Asian-associated ancestry cluster in a later analysis. Testing in vitro showed three CMV-associated chains specific for CMV antigens. A later analysis found TCR association rates differed by HLA locus, highest for DRB1 and lowest for HLA-C.

13 Jbeta primers and 60 Vbeta primers were used for the PCR. Only in-frame clones appear in the TCRdb table, and some are missing; sequencing was by immunoSEQ multiplex PCR. The sample contains roughly 89,000 clones, around 74% of which appear only once. Details on this clone: Its antigen is currently unknown.

Trimming cost V 4 bases and J 1 base; bases outside gene matches: 6. The germline CDR1 and CDR2 sequences are SGHRS and YFSETQ. The CDR3 contains 15 residues. This chain connects TRBV5-1 to TRBJ2-5, with 8 bases aligning to TRBD2. Material: PBMCs. The origin of this receptor is a man aged 25 to 45 in good health and CMV-seropositive. The chain's CDR3 is CASSVERGPQETQYF. CDR3 sequence (DNA): TGCGCCAGCAGCGTCGAGCGGGGGCCCCAAGAGACCCAGTACTTC.